These 24 T cell receptor beta chains originate from one sample sequenced in a study of HIV-infected patients and healthy controls. About 450 ng RNA was reverse transcribed with alpha and beta constant-region primers. Using multiplexing indices, alpha and beta chain libraries were generated apart by chain-specific third strand synthesis. TCRdb re-called the 5' RACE reads with MiXCR, one entry per CDR3 protein. The table records more than 15,000 distinct CDR3 sequences, 9.5% to 15% of them present only once. No cell fractionation was done, so the repertoire covers all unsorted peripheral blood T cells. The material sequenced was blood. These TCRs come from an adult in good health.

This clonotype was observed at least ten times. The V gene is TRBV4-3, the J gene TRBJ1-2, with D unclear. V lost 0 bases and J 6 bases, leaving 14 bases between the germline ends. The CDR3 is 15 amino acids. Germline CDR1 LGHNA, CDR2 YSLEER. As DNA, the CDR3 is TGCGCCAGCAGCCAAGAGAGAACGGGCGGGGATGGCTACACCTTC. Amino acids: CASSQERTGGDGYTF.

V is TRBV2 and J is TRBJ2-1, with 7 nucleotides matching TRBD2. Germline CDR1 and CDR2: SNHLY and FYNNEI. The V gene end was trimmed by 8 bases and the J gene end by 9 bases; junction bases not matched to a gene: 16. This CDR3 region has 15 residues. CDR3 nucleotides: TGTGCCAGCCGCCAGCCCGGGACTAATTCCTTTGAGCAGTTCTTC. It translates to CASRQPGTNSFEQFF.

The V gene is TRBV4-1, the J gene TRBJ2-3; D gene unclear. V dropped 3 bases and J dropped 1 base, with 5 bases sitting between them. Germline loops: CDR1 MGHRA, CDR2 YSYEKL. CDR3 length: 13 residues. The CDR3 bases are TGCGCCAGCAGCCATCGTGGCACAGATACGCAGTATTTT. Encoded protein: CASSHRGTDTQYF.

This clonotype was detected only a few times. The chain links TRBV7-9 to TRBJ1-4; D is undetermined. CDR1 and CDR2 from the germline V gene are SEHNR and FQNEAQ (reference sequence). This CDR3 has 15 residues. Trimming left V 1 base short and J 0 bases short, with 6 bases between. The CDR3 DNA follows: TGTGCCAGCAGCTTAGGGACTGCAACTAATGAAAAACTGTTTTTT. Translated: CASSLGTATNEKLFF. The whole variable domain, filled in from reference TRBV7-9 and TRBJ1-4, reads DTGVSQNPRHKITKRGQNVTFRCDPISEHNRLYWYRQTLGQGPEFLTYFQNEAQLEKSRLLSDRFSAERPKGSFSTLEIQRTEQGDSAMYLCASSLGTATNEKLFFGSGTQLSVL.

This clonotype turned up a few times. The chain has TRBV5-1 and TRBJ2-5, with TRBD1 matching 7 bases. CDR1 SGHRS and CDR2 YFSETQ come from the germline V gene. The CDR3 runs 14 residues. V shed 0 bases and J 1 base; nucleotides not matched to a gene: 0. The CDR3 sequence is CASSLGQGQETQYF. DNA of the CDR3: TGCGCCAGCAGCTTGGGACAGGGCCAAGAGACCCAGTACTTC.

Only a few counts were recorded for this clonotype. This chain joins TRBV30 and TRBJ2-7, with a weak D call TRBD2 (6 bases). With 5 bases removed from V and 3 bases from J, the gap between germline ends came to 14 bases. CDR1 GTSNPN and CDR2 SVGIG come from the germline V gene (reference sequence). This CDR3 is built from 13 residues. For the CDR3, the DNA is TGTGCCTGGTCGCACCCCGGGGGCTACGAGCAGTACTTC. Encoded protein: CAWSHPGGYEQYF.

By sample fraction, this clonotype is medium-sized (0.01 to 0.1%). The chain is built from TRBV28 and TRBJ2-4; D uncertain. The V gene's germline CDR1 is MDHEN and CDR2 SYDVKM. Trimming took off 6 bases at V and 1 base at J, with 13 bases between the two ends. This CDR3 spans 15 amino acids. The CDR3 nucleotides are TGTGCCAGCAGCCCCCAATCAAGCGCCAAAAACATTCAGTACTTC. Translation: CASSPQSSAKNIQYF.

The chain couples TRBV6-1 to TRBJ2-1, with 8 bases fitting TRBD2. Germline loops: CDR1 MNHNS, CDR2 SASEGT. With V trimmed by 8 bases and J by 4 bases, 13 bases remained unmatched. CDR3 length: 16 residues. CDR3 in amino acids: CASSVRGTRGYNEQFF. Written as DNA, the CDR3 is TGTGCCAGCTCCGTTAGAGGGACTAGGGGATACAATGAGCAGTTCTTC.

This clonotype is classed as medium-sized. The chain recombines TRBV20-1 with TRBJ2-3; the D gene is possibly TRBD2 (6 bases). Germline CDR1 reads DFQATT; CDR2 reads SNEGSKA (reference sequence). V was clipped by 7 bases and J by 2 bases, with 19 bases between them. This CDR3 comprises 15 residues. The CDR3: CSVPAGRIFTDTQYF. For the CDR3, the DNA is TGCAGTGTCCCGGCGGGACGGATTTTCACAGATACGCAGTATTTT.

This clonotype was seen ten or more times. The chain couples TRBV20-1 to TRBJ1-5; D call uncertain. CDR1 and CDR2 from the germline V gene are DFQATT and SNEGSKA (reference sequence). Trimming took 3 bases from V and 8 from J, leaving 11 bases between them. The CDR3 length is 12 residues. The CDR3 DNA follows: TGCAGTGCTAGGGAGGGAAATAAGCCCCAGCATTTT. The encoded protein is CSAREGNKPQHF.

This clonotype was recorded at least ten times. The chain couples TRBV5-1 to TRBJ2-6; a possible D gene is TRBD1 (6 bases). The germline V gene encodes CDR1 SGHRS and CDR2 YFSETQ. V lost 0 bases to trimming and J lost 1 base, with 11 bases between them. The CDR3 spans 17 residues. Here the CDR3 reads CASSLVDSPSGANVLTF. The DNA for the CDR3 is TGCGCCAGCAGCTTGGTGGACAGCCCTTCTGGGGCCAACGTCCTGACTTTC.

This clonotype was found many times. The chain links TRBV7-6 to TRBJ2-2; 7 bases are a match to TRBD1. V shed 6 bases and J 1 base; nucleotides not matched to a gene: 2. The CDR3 has 14 residues. The germline gives CDR1 SGHVS, CDR2 FNYEAQ. The CDR3 DNA sequence: TGTGCCAGCAGTGACAGGGAGAACACCGGGGAGCTGTTTTTT. Translating gives CASSDRENTGELFF.

This clonotype was counted many times. The chain carries TRBV6-5 and TRBJ2-1; D possibly corresponds to TRBD1 (5 bases). Trimming shortened V by 11 bases and J by 6 bases, and 17 bases separated the two germline ends. Germline lookup yields CDR1 MNHEY and CDR2 SVGAGI. The CDR3 has 13 residues. This CDR3 is CAPPAGWVNEQFF. In nucleotides, the CDR3 is TGTGCCCCCCCGGCAGGGTGGGTCAATGAGCAGTTCTTC.

The gene calls are TRBV5-6 and TRBJ1-4; a possible D gene is TRBD1 (6 bases). The V gene's germline CDR1 is SGHDT and CDR2 YYEEEE. Deletions cut 4 bases from V and 0 bases from J, with 22 bases between. The length of the CDR3 is 19 residues. The DNA for the CDR3 is TGTGCCAGCAGCCGGGGGGCCAGGACGCTCCCCACAACTAATGAAAAACTGTTTTTT. Translation gives CASSRGARTLPTTNEKLFF.

Ten or more counts support this clonotype. This sequence joins TRBV12-3 or TRBV12-4 and TRBJ1-4; D gene unclear. The V and J ends lost 3 bases and 7 bases respectively, with 15 bases between them. The CDR3 totals 15 residues. In DNA, the CDR3 is TGTGCCAGCAGTTTTGGGCAGGCGACGGGTGAAAAACTGTTTTTT. Translation gives CASSFGQATGEKLFF.

This clonotype was counted ten times or more. The chain is built from TRBV9 and TRBJ2-2; 7 bases agree with TRBD1. The germline gives CDR1 SGDLS, CDR2 YYNGEE. V was clipped by 4 bases and J by 0 bases; unmatched bases: 6. This CDR3 is 16 amino acids long. This CDR3 is CASSPLTGTNTGELFF. The DNA for the CDR3 is TGTGCCAGCAGCCCTCTGACAGGGACGAACACCGGGGAGCTGTTTTTT.

By its share, this clonotype is medium-sized. The chain employs TRBV20-1 and TRBJ1-5; no clear D. The CDR3 contains 16 residues. The germline CDR1 and CDR2 sequences are DFQATT and SNEGSKA (reference sequence). Trimming removed 5 bases at V and 2 bases at J, with 19 bases between. The CDR3, as DNA: TGCAGTGCTGAAGGTCTGGGAGCCTCGGGCAATCAGCCCCAGCATTTT. It yields the protein CSAEGLGASGNQPQHF.

This clonotype has at least ten counts. The DNA of the CDR3 is TGTGCCAGCAGTAGAACAGGGGGCGCGGGCTACACCTTC. Protein product: CASSRTGGAGYTF. The genes are TRBV6-5 and TRBJ1-2; 9 nucleotides match TRBD1. The CDR3 totals 13 residues. V dropped 5 bases and J dropped 8; count of bases not matched to a gene: 6. CDR1 and CDR2 (germline): MNHEY, SVGAGI.

This clonotype rates as medium-sized. V and J are TRBV20-1 and TRBJ2-5; D ambiguous. The CDR3 contains 14 residues. Trimming stripped 0 bases from V and 5 bases from J, with 13 bases between. Germline CDR1 reads DFQATT; CDR2 reads SNEGSKA (reference sequence). DNA for the CDR3: TGCAGTGCTAGAGATCTTATACGGATCGAGACCCAGTACTTC. Translating gives CSARDLIRIETQYF.

This clonotype was observed at least ten times. V is TRBV20-1 and J is TRBJ2-4; possibly TRBD1 for D (6 bases). Trimming shortened V by 3 bases and J by 15 bases, and 21 bases separated the two germline ends. The CDR3 is 13 residues long. Germline values: CDR1 DFQATT, CDR2 SNEGSKA (reference sequence). The CDR3 nucleotides read TGCAGTGCTAGTAGGAGCGCAGGGGCAAGTTCGTACTTC. Translation: CSASRSAGASSYF.

This clonotype was counted many times. The chain links TRBV3-1 to TRBJ1-1; D remains ambiguous. The V and J ends lost 0 bases and 6 bases respectively, with 14 bases between them. The CDR3 consists of 15 residues. The germline gives CDR1 LGHDT, CDR2 YNNKEL (reference sequence). CDR3 residues: CASSQEGRGRAEAFF. The DNA of the CDR3 is TGTGCCAGCAGCCAAGAAGGCAGAGGGAGAGCTGAAGCTTTCTTT. The full variable domain, in which reference TRBV3-1 and TRBJ1-1 provide the parts outside the CDR3, is DTAVSQTPKYLVTQMGNDKSIKCEQNLGHDTMYWYKQDSKKFLKIMFSYNNKELIINETVPNRFSPKSPDKAHLNLHINSLELGDSAVYFCASSQEGRGRAEAFFGQGTRLTVV.

This clonotype occurred many times. The chain couples TRBV7-6 to TRBJ2-5; no clear D gene. Trimming pared 1 base from V and 2 bases from J, leaving 2 bases between. This CDR3 comprises 12 residues. Germline V lookup: CDR1 SGHVS, CDR2 FNYEAQ. CDR3: CASSLGQETQYF. Written as DNA, the CDR3 is TGTGCCAGCAGCTTAGGGCAAGAGACCCAGTACTTC.

This chain links TRBV6-5 with TRBJ2-7; 7 bases line up with TRBD1. V trimming: 0 bases; J trimming: 3 bases; junction bases outside the gene matches: 8. The CDR3 is made up of 16 amino acids. CDR1 is MNHEY, CDR2 SVGAGI, per germline. The DNA for the CDR3 is TGTGCCAGCAGTTACTCCGGGACAGCGTTTAGCTACGAGCAGTACTTC. Its protein product is CASSYSGTAFSYEQYF.

As concerns this clonotype: With a much larger clone just one base away, this may be a read error. The CDR3 DNA follows: TGTGTCAGCCAGGGGCGAGGGAGCAATCAGCCCCAGCATTTT. Protein product: CVSQGRGSNQPQHF. This chain connects TRBV7-9 to TRBJ1-5; a possible D gene is TRBD1 (6 bases). CDR3 length: 14 amino acids. CDR1 is SEHNR, CDR2 FQNEAQ, per germline (reference sequence).